The 27 T cell receptor beta chains below were found in one sample sequenced in a study of beta chain features in type 1 diabetes. The sequenced template was cDNA made from the entire isolated RNA. Using immunoSEQ multiplex PCR, the repertoire was profiled, and TCRdb retains in-frame clones only, with some absent. This table has under 900,000 clones, about a sixth appearing once. Sequencing used naive CD4+ T cells from blood. The source is a young woman in good health.

This clone was observed a handful of times. The chain combines TRBV28 with TRBJ1-1, with D possibly being TRBD1 (6 bases). Trimming cost V 6 bases and J 4 bases, with 12 bases left between them. In germline, CDR1 is MDHEN, CDR2 SYDVKM. The CDR3 loop spans 13 amino acids. The CDR3 DNA sequence: TGTGCCAGCAGCCGGGGGCTAAGCACTGAAGCTTTCTTT. It yields the protein CASSRGLSTEAFF. The full variable domain, rest sourced from reference TRBV28 and TRBJ1-1, is DVKVTQSSRYLVKRTGEKVFLECVQDMDHENMFWYRQDPGLGLRLIYFSYDVKMKEKGDIPEGYSVSREKKERFSLILESASTNQTSMYLCASSRGLSTEAFFGQGTRLTVV.

This rearrangement joins TRBV7-2 to TRBJ2-1, with D perhaps assigned TRBD1 or TRBD2 (5 bases each). Trimming pared 0 bases from V and 9 bases from J, leaving 12 bases between. The CDR3 runs to 14 residues. Germline V gene sequence: CDR1 SGHTA, CDR2 FQGNSA. The CDR3 sequence is CASSLATGTGEQFF. The CDR3 DNA reads as TGTGCCAGCAGCTTAGCGACCGGGACGGGTGAGCAGTTCTTC.

This chain uses TRBV5-1 with TRBJ2-1, with D perhaps TRBD2 (5 bases). Germline V gives CDR1 SGHRS, CDR2 YFSETQ. V was clipped by 4 bases and J by 4 bases, with 18 bases between them. This CDR3 contains 16 residues. Here the CDR3 reads CASSPNELGRYNEQFF. The CDR3 nucleotides are TGCGCCAGCAGCCCAAACGAGCTAGGGAGATACAATGAGCAGTTCTTC.

This clone showed up just a few times. This chain links TRBV12-5 with TRBJ2-7; D not certain. Per germline, CDR1 LGHNT and CDR2 FRNRAP. V dropped 5 bases and J dropped 0 bases, with 11 bases sitting between them. CDR3 length: 14 residues. CDR3 DNA sequence: TGTGCTAGTGGTGCCGAGAATATCTCCTACGAGCAGTACTTC. It codes for CASGAENISYEQYF.

V is TRBV27 and J is TRBJ1-4; no definite D call. Germline assignment: CDR1 MNHEY and CDR2 SMNVEV (reference sequence). This CDR3 region has 13 residues. Trimming cost V 5 bases and J 1 base, with 5 bases left between them. DNA for the CDR3: TGTGCCAGCAGTCCCCGAACTAATGAAAAACTGTTTTTT. Amino acids: CASSPRTNEKLFF.

The chain links TRBV28 to TRBJ1-5; D may be TRBD1 (5 bases). The CDR3 is made up of 15 amino acids. Between the trimmed V and J ends, which lost 4 bases and 7 bases, there was a span of 17 bases. Germline lookup yields CDR1 MDHEN and CDR2 SYDVKM. In DNA form, the CDR3 reads TGTGCCAGCAGTTACCGGCGGGGGGGATGGCAGCCCCAGCATTTT. This codes for CASSYRRGGWQPQHF.

The chain links TRBV18 to TRBJ2-7, with 7 bases aligning to TRBD1. CDR3 length: 15 residues. Per the germline V gene, CDR1 is KGHSH and CDR2 is LQKENI. J was trimmed by 4 bases and V by 3 bases; bases with no gene match: 9. Written as DNA, the CDR3 is TGTGCCAGCTCACCCCACCGGGACAGTTTATACGAGCAGTACTTC. This sequence encodes CASSPHRDSLYEQYF. The full variable domain, with the rest looked up from reference TRBV18 and TRBJ2-7, is NAGVMQNPRHLVRRRGQEARLRCSPMKGHSHVYWYRQLPEEGLKFMVYLQKENIIDESGMPKERFSAEFPKEGPSILRIQQVVRGDSAAYFCASSPHRDSLYEQYFGPGTRLTVT.

This clone was picked up a small number of times. The chain combines TRBV11-2 with TRBJ2-7, with 7 bases fitting TRBD2. The CDR3 sequence is 17 residues long. Germline loops: CDR1 SGHAT, CDR2 FQNNGV. With 4 bases clipped from V and 0 bases from J, the junction kept 12 bases outside the gene matches. The CDR3 nucleotides are TGTGCCAGCAGCTCCCGGCTAGCGGCCTCTGACTCCTACGAGCAGTACTTC. It codes for CASSSRLAASDSYEQYF.

The rearrangement links TRBV18 to TRBJ2-3; a weak D match, TRBD1 (6 bases). There are 17 residues in the CDR3. The germline V gene encodes CDR1 KGHSH and CDR2 LQKENI. The germline V and J ends were trimmed by 3 bases and 4 bases, with 20 bases remaining between them. This CDR3 reads CASSPFLVQGRADTQYF. DNA of the CDR3: TGTGCCAGCTCACCCTTCTTGGTACAGGGTCGAGCAGATACGCAGTATTTT. Full variable domain (rest looked up from reference TRBV18 and TRBJ2-3): NAGVMQNPRHLVRRRGQEARLRCSPMKGHSHVYWYRQLPEEGLKFMVYLQKENIIDESGMPKERFSAEFPKEGPSILRIQQVVRGDSAAYFCASSPFLVQGRADTQYFGPGTRLTVL.

This clone has just a few counts. V gene TRBV4-3 combines with J gene TRBJ2-1, with 11 bases lining up with TRBD2. With 6 bases clipped from V and 4 bases from J, the junction kept 8 bases outside the gene matches. The CDR3 consists of 16 residues. Germline V gene data show CDR1 as LGHNA and CDR2 as YSLEER. CDR3 bases: TGCGCCAGCAGTTCTTTGACTAGCGGGAAATACAATGAGCAGTTCTTC. Protein: CASSSLTSGKYNEQFF.

The V call is TRBV29-1, the J call TRBJ1-2, with a tentative D call TRBD1 (5 bases). The V end lost 3 bases, the J end lost 6 bases, and 20 bases lay between the germline ends. Per the germline V gene, CDR1 is SQVTM and CDR2 is ANQGSEA. The CDR3 extends over 15 amino acids. The CDR3 DNA reads as TGCAGCGTTGACGCCCGGGCAGGGATGTCGAATGGCTACACCTTC. Translating it yields CSVDARAGMSNGYTF.

In its sample, this clone was seen a few times. This chain links TRBV7-9 with TRBJ2-5, with TRBD2 identical over 10 bases. The length of the CDR3 is 17 residues. Germline V gives CDR1 SEHNR, CDR2 FQNEAQ (reference sequence). V was clipped by 0 bases and J by 2 bases; unmatched bases: 6. The CDR3 here is CASSLARGLAKQETQYF. The CDR3 DNA follows: TGTGCCAGCAGCTTAGCCCGGGGACTAGCGAAACAAGAGACCCAGTACTTC.

This clone showed up just a few times. The V call is TRBV9, the J call TRBJ1-2; 7 nucleotides agree with TRBD1. CDR3 length: 15 residues. CDR1 is SGDLS, CDR2 YYNGEE, per germline. The trim removed 0 bases at V and 2 bases at J, leaving 4 bases unmatched. The CDR3 DNA sequence: TGTGCCAGCAGCGTAGGGGTGACAGGGAACTATGGCTACACCTTC. Protein sequence: CASSVGVTGNYGYTF.

A few counts support this clone. The chain carries TRBV4-3 and TRBJ2-2; TRBD1 matches 9 bases. CDR1 LGHNA and CDR2 YSLEER come from the germline V gene. The trim removed 0 bases at V and 7 bases at J, leaving 3 bases unmatched. The CDR3 totals 15 residues. CDR3 loop: CASSQETGGSGELFF. CDR3 nucleotides: TGCGCCAGCAGCCAAGAGACAGGGGGGAGCGGGGAGCTGTTTTTT.

The CDR3 here is CASSTGQARNEKLFF. As DNA, the CDR3 is TGTGCCAGCAGCACCGGACAGGCGAGGAATGAAAAACTGTTTTTT. The chain couples TRBV7-9 to TRBJ1-4; 7 bases line up with TRBD1. Germline values: CDR1 SEHNR, CDR2 FQNEAQ (reference sequence). The CDR3 spans 15 residues. The J segment lost 5 bases and the V segment lost 5 bases, leaving 8 bases of the junction unmatched.

The rearrangement links TRBV28 to TRBJ2-7; TRBD1 matches at 10 bases. Germline V gives CDR1 MDHEN, CDR2 SYDVKM. The CDR3 is 15 residues long. The ends lost 1 base at V and 3 bases at J; junction bases unmatched: 3. The CDR3 spells CASSLLGTGDYEQYF. CDR3 in DNA: TGTGCCAGCAGTTTATTGGGGACAGGGGACTACGAGCAGTACTTC. Using reference TRBV28 and TRBJ2-7 for the parts outside the CDR3, the full variable domain is DVKVTQSSRYLVKRTGEKVFLECVQDMDHENMFWYRQDPGLGLRLIYFSYDVKMKEKGDIPEGYSVSREKKERFSLILESASTNQTSMYLCASSLLGTGDYEQYFGPGTRLTVT.

This clone was seen a few times. The chain combines TRBV28 with TRBJ1-5; tentative D call: TRBD1 (5 bases). Germline V gene sequence: CDR1 MDHEN, CDR2 SYDVKM. The CDR3 totals 16 residues. The V end was cut by 3 bases, the J end by 1 base, with 13 bases between. The CDR3 DNA reads TGTGCCAGCAGTTTGCTGACAGTACTAAGCAATCAGCCCCAGCATTTT. Translated, it gives CASSLLTVLSNQPQHF.

Many counts were recorded for this clone. The V and J genes are TRBV13 and TRBJ2-4; D gene ambiguous. The CDR3 is 13 residues long. CDR1 and CDR2 from the germline V gene are PRHDT and FYEKMQ (reference sequence). The ends were cut back, 0 bases at V and 5 bases at J, with 5 bases in the middle. Here the CDR3 DNA reads TGTGCCAGCAGCTTAGGCCTAGAAAACATTCAGTACTTC. As protein: CASSLGLENIQYF.

The chain links TRBV18 to TRBJ2-1; D is possibly TRBD2 (6 bases). V was cut by 3 bases and J by 8 bases, with 8 bases left in between. CDR3 length: 12 amino acids. From germline, CDR1 is KGHSH and CDR2 LQKENI. The CDR3 protein is CASSPTGDEQFF. Here the CDR3 DNA reads TGTGCCAGCTCACCCACGGGGGATGAGCAGTTCTTC.

There are a few counts of this clone. The V and J genes are TRBV19 and TRBJ1-5; tentatively, D is TRBD1 (5 bases). Trimming left V 3 bases short and J 2 bases short, with 11 bases between. Looked up from germline, CDR1 is LNHDA and CDR2 is SQIVND (reference sequence). This CDR3 spans 15 amino acids. The CDR3 sequence: CASSMELGGNQPQHF. CDR3 DNA: TGTGCCAGTAGTATGGAGTTGGGGGGCAATCAGCCCCAGCATTTT.

The chain employs TRBV20-1 and TRBJ2-7, with 7 positions matching TRBD1. With 7 bases clipped from V and 3 bases from J, the junction kept 3 bases outside the gene matches. This CDR3 contains 11 residues. Germline V lookup: CDR1 DFQATT, CDR2 SNEGSKA (reference sequence). CDR3 region: CSVRQGYEQYF. The CDR3 region has the DNA TGCAGTGTGCGACAGGGCTACGAGCAGTACTTC.

This clone was seen a few times. CDR3 protein: CASSAGLPPYEQYF. CDR3 coding DNA: TGTGCCAGCAGTGCGGGACTACCACCCTACGAGCAGTACTTC. This chain joins TRBV2 and TRBJ2-7; TRBD2 aligns across 7 bases. Trimming cost V 4 bases and J 2 bases; bases outside gene matches: 5. Germline V CDR1 and CDR2: SNHLY, FYNNEI. CDR3 size: 14 residues.

This clone has more than one count but fewer than ten. The rearrangement joins TRBV19 to TRBJ1-3; D uncertain. The CDR3 contains 17 residues. Between the trimmed V and J ends, which lost 7 bases and 0 bases, there was a span of 19 bases. Germline CDR1 reads LNHDA; CDR2 reads SQIVND (reference sequence). CDR3 protein: CASIAASGPGSGNTIYF. CDR3 nucleotides: TGTGCCAGTATCGCGGCCAGTGGCCCCGGCTCTGGAAACACCATATATTTT.

This clone was counted a few times. The chain employs TRBV10-2 and TRBJ1-2; the match to TRBD1 covers 7 bases. With 8 bases clipped from V and 5 bases from J, the junction kept 8 bases outside the gene matches. The CDR3 has 13 residues. Germline assignment: CDR1 WSHSY and CDR2 SAAADI. The CDR3 DNA follows: TGCGCCAGCGCCGGGACAGAGCTTTATGGCTACACCTTC. It translates to CASAGTELYGYTF.

This clone occurred a few times. The genes are TRBV28 and TRBJ2-7; 7 bases fit TRBD1. V shed 3 bases and J 0 bases; nucleotides not matched to a gene: 17. This CDR3 is built from 19 residues. Germline V lookup: CDR1 MDHEN, CDR2 SYDVKM. The CDR3 DNA is TGTGCCAGCAGTTTTCGTGGAAGTCAGGGGGAGTTTTTCTCCTACGAGCAGTACTTC. This sequence encodes CASSFRGSQGEFFSYEQYF.

There are a few counts of this clone. The V and J genes are TRBV28 and TRBJ1-2; D ambiguous. The germline gives CDR1 MDHEN, CDR2 SYDVKM. CDR3 length: 10 residues. Trimming pared 6 bases from V and 6 bases from J, leaving 5 bases between. The CDR3 protein is CASRRDGYTF. The CDR3 DNA is TGTGCCAGCAGACGGGATGGCTACACCTTC.

In its sample, this clone was seen a few times. This chain connects TRBV19 to TRBJ2-2, with D perhaps assigned TRBD1 or TRBD2 (5 bases each). With 9 bases removed from V and 3 bases from J, the gap between germline ends came to 23 bases. Germline CDR1 LNHDA, CDR2 SQIVND (reference sequence). The CDR3 spans 17 residues. The CDR3 nucleotides are TGTGCCAGCAGTGGGACCACCAATTATCGGGACACCGGGGAGCTGTTTTTT. Protein product: CASSGTTNYRDTGELFF.